The rows below give T cell receptor beta chains drawn from one sample of a study of response to subunit inactivated influenza vaccine. In TCRdb, the RT-PCR reads were re-called with MiXCR into one record per CDR3 protein. The sample holds around 790,000 distinct CDR3 sequences, approximately 21% seen once. The sample here was PBMCs from blood, taken 4 to 6 days after vaccination. The origin of the receptors is a man aged 50 to 60 who received an inactivated influenza vaccine. Each CDR3 is given with its conserved first and last residue. The order of the fields is D gene, J gene, V gene, CDR3 protein. The D gene is left open where the match is weak.

D: .; J: TRBJ2-7; V: TRBV20-1; CDR3: CSAGGTSTYEQYF
D: TRBD2; J: TRBJ2-3; V: TRBV10-3; CDR3: CAISRLAENTDTQYF
D: .; J: TRBJ1-4; V: TRBV29-1; CDR3: CSVVGQANEKLFF
D: TRBD2; J: TRBJ2-7; V: TRBV5-1; CDR3: CASSLDTSGIREQYF
D: .; J: TRBJ2-3; V: TRBV4-2; CDR3: CASSQVPAEVTDTQYF
D: .; J: TRBJ2-7; V: TRBV12-3/TRBV12-4; CDR3: CASSFQGTYEQYF
D: .; J: TRBJ1-1; V: TRBV10-3; CDR3: CAITGGNTEAFF
D: .; J: TRBJ2-5; V: TRBV2; CDR3: CASSDVQKQETQYF
D: .; J: TRBJ1-2; V: TRBV5-4; CDR3: CASSPRVSINYGYTF
D: .; J: TRBJ1-2; V: TRBV28; CDR3: CASSSGGRGGYTF
D: .; J: TRBJ1-1; V: TRBV6-5; CDR3: CASSYSSSWGRTEAFF
D: TRBD2; J: TRBJ2-3; V: TRBV20-1; CDR3: CSALLAGGLSTQYF
D: .; J: TRBJ2-7; V: TRBV5-1; CDR3: CASSFGQQAYEQYF